Listed here are 20 T cell receptor beta chains from one sample, sequenced in a study of identical twins. One entry per CDR3 protein, called by TCRdb with MiXCR from the 5' RACE reads. The sample carries around 340,000 distinct CDR3 sequences, 8.5% to 10% recorded once. The material sequenced was naive T cells sorted from blood. Every receptor here comes from a woman aged 50 to 65 in good health.

This clonotype was seen ten or more times. This chain joins TRBV20-1 and TRBJ2-1; D remains unclear. V lost 3 bases to trimming and J lost 3 bases, with 6 bases between them. CDR1 is DFQATT, CDR2 SNEGSKA, per germline (reference sequence). CDR3 length: 12 amino acids. Here the CDR3 reads CSASFDYNEQFF. DNA of the CDR3: TGCAGTGCTAGCTTCGACTACAATGAGCAGTTCTTC.

This chain links TRBV3-1 with TRBJ1-1; the match to TRBD1 covers 9 bases. The CDR3 length is 13 residues. Germline V gene sequence: CDR1 LGHDT, CDR2 YNNKEL (reference sequence). With V trimmed by 4 bases and J by 7 bases, 4 bases remained unmatched. CDR3 bases: TGTGCCAGCAGCCCCCGACAGGGGGGTGAAGCTTTCTTT. It specifies CASSPRQGGEAFF.

This clonotype was recorded at least ten times. V and J are TRBV4-1 and TRBJ1-4; D uncertain. Trimming took off 1 base at V and 11 bases at J, with 11 bases between the two ends. The CDR3 length is 13 residues. CDR1 and CDR2 from the germline V gene are MGHRA and YSYEKL. The CDR3 DNA sequence: TGCGCCAGCAGCCAAGCCCACCCTGAGAAACTGTTTTTT. It yields the protein CASSQAHPEKLFF.

The chain links TRBV3-1 to TRBJ2-3, with a possible D match to TRBD2 (6 bases). CDR1 is LGHDT, CDR2 YNNKEL, per germline (reference sequence). The CDR3 contains 16 residues. V was trimmed by 5 bases and J by 4 bases, leaving 19 bases between them. CDR3 sequence: CASSSFGGGAPDTQYF. In nucleotides, the CDR3 is TGTGCCAGCAGCTCTTTTGGTGGCGGGGCTCCAGATACGCAGTATTTT.

This clonotype was detected ten times or more. The chain has TRBV12-3 or TRBV12-4 and TRBJ1-2, with 11 bases that match TRBD1. The length of the CDR3 is 13 residues. The ends lost 6 bases at V and 5 bases at J; junction bases unmatched: 2. CDR3 residues: CASRGQGVYGYTF. The CDR3 nucleotides are TGTGCCAGCAGGGGACAGGGGGTGTATGGCTACACCTTC.

This clonotype was detected a few times. V is TRBV12-3 or TRBV12-4 and J is TRBJ2-7, with D possibly TRBD1 on 5 matching bases. Trimming shortened V by 1 base and J by 5 bases, and 18 bases separated the two germline ends. There are 16 residues in the CDR3. CDR3 DNA sequence: TGTGCCAGCAGTTTAGGAGTAGCAGGGAAAGTGCACGAGCAGTACGTC. As protein: CASSLGVAGKVHEQYV.

At least ten counts were recorded for this clonotype. The genes are TRBV24-1 and TRBJ1-5, with D perhaps matching TRBD1 (5 bases). The V end was cut by 9 bases, the J end by 9 bases, with 14 bases between. Germline V gene data show CDR1 as KGHDR and CDR2 as SFDVKD. This CDR3 contains 12 residues. The CDR3 DNA follows: TGTGCCACCGGGACGGGCCTGGGGCCCCAGCATTTT. Translated, it gives CATGTGLGPQHF.

The J gene is TRBJ2-7, the V gene TRBV9, with D uncertain. Germline CDR1 reads SGDLS; CDR2 reads YYNGEE. There are 14 residues in the CDR3. V lost 4 bases, J lost 0 bases, and 11 bases lay in between. The CDR3 is CASSPRLSSYEQYF. CDR3 DNA: TGTGCCAGCAGCCCCCGATTGTCCTCCTACGAGCAGTACTTC.

The rearrangement links TRBV20-1 to TRBJ2-1, with D possibly matching TRBD2 (6 bases). V gave up 3 bases and J gave up 0 bases, with 15 bases separating them. The germline CDR1 and CDR2 sequences are DFQATT and SNEGSKA (reference sequence). CDR3 length equals 16 residues. CDR3: CSARTSLANSYNEQFF. In DNA form, the CDR3 reads TGCAGTGCTAGGACATCCCTAGCGAACTCCTACAATGAGCAGTTCTTC.

The chain joins TRBV3-1 to TRBJ2-5; TRBD2 agrees at 8 bases. The junction had 13 bases not matched to a gene; V was cut back by 0 bases and J by 7 bases. CDR1 is LGHDT, CDR2 YNNKEL, per germline (reference sequence). This CDR3 comprises 17 residues. CDR3 protein: CASSQDPFGAGGSTQYF. The CDR3 DNA reads as TGTGCCAGCAGCCAAGATCCCTTCGGCGCGGGAGGATCGACCCAGTACTTC.

This clonotype turned up a few times. The chain recombines TRBV5-5 with TRBJ1-2; a possible D gene is TRBD1 (5 bases). Trimming shortened V by 2 bases and J by 6 bases, and 11 bases separated the two germline ends. This CDR3 has 13 residues. In germline, CDR1 is SGHKS, CDR2 YYEKEE (reference sequence). The CDR3 reads CASSLGTSNGYTF. The CDR3 bases are TGTGCCAGCAGCTTAGGGACTTCTAATGGCTACACCTTC.

This clonotype was detected many times. The J gene is TRBJ1-5, the V gene TRBV5-1; no definite D call. The CDR3 covers 14 residues. The V and J ends lost 0 bases and 5 bases respectively, with 9 bases between them. Germline V lookup: CDR1 SGHRS, CDR2 YFSETQ. For the CDR3, the DNA is TGCGCCAGCAGCTTGGGAGGTTCCGATCAGCCCCAGCATTTT. This codes for CASSLGGSDQPQHF.

The J gene is TRBJ1-1, the V gene TRBV4-2; D remains ambiguous. Trimming left V 0 bases short and J 1 base short, with 18 bases between. CDR3 length equals 18 residues. Germline V lookup: CDR1 LGHNA, CDR2 YNFKEQ. The CDR3 loop is CASSQDWAAGWRNTEAFF. CDR3 nucleotides: TGTGCCAGCAGCCAAGATTGGGCGGCAGGTTGGCGGAACACTGAAGCTTTCTTT.

This clonotype came up a few times. The chain is built from TRBV12-3 or TRBV12-4 and TRBJ1-2, with 8 positions matching TRBD1. The trim removed 4 bases at V and 7 bases at J, leaving 14 bases unmatched. This CDR3 contains 16 residues. The CDR3 region has the DNA TGTGCCAGCAGTTCAGGTTTCGAACAGGGGGTGGCTGGCTACACCTTC. This encodes CASSSGFEQGVAGYTF.

This clonotype was found many times. This chain uses TRBV20-1 with TRBJ1-1; D unresolved. V lost 6 bases and J 2 bases, leaving 13 bases between the germline ends. The CDR3 is 13 amino acids. The germline CDR1 and CDR2 sequences are DFQATT and SNEGSKA (reference sequence). CDR3 residues: CSAVVGHNTEAFF. The DNA for the CDR3 is TGCAGTGCCGTAGTTGGGCATAACACTGAAGCTTTCTTT.

This clonotype was detected once. The gene calls are TRBV5-6 and TRBJ2-6, with unresolved D. Trimming took off 7 bases at V and 1 base at J, with 12 bases between the two ends. The CDR3 contains 15 residues. CDR1 SGHDT and CDR2 YYEEEE come from the germline V gene. The CDR3 loop reads CASVTFRSGANVLTF. DNA for the CDR3: TGTGCCAGCGTAACATTTAGGTCTGGGGCCAACGTCCTGACTTTC.

This clonotype was seen a few times. The CDR3 bases are TGTGCCAGTAGTGTAGGACGCGGGCCTCTGTTTTTT. Amino acid sequence: CASSVGRGPLFF. The genes are TRBV19 and TRBJ1-4; no definite D call. Germline V gene lookup returns CDR1 LNHDA and CDR2 SQIVND (reference sequence). V lost 5 bases to trimming and J lost 14 bases, with 15 bases between them. The CDR3 extends over 12 amino acids.

The J gene is TRBJ2-1, the V gene TRBV5-5; weak D call: TRBD2 (7 bases). This CDR3 comprises 16 residues. V shed 0 bases and J shed 6 bases, with 16 bases lying between them. CDR1 is SGHKS, CDR2 YYEKEE, per germline (reference sequence). The CDR3 DNA reads as TGTGCCAGCAGCTTGGAACGGGGGGCGAGGGCCAATGAGCAGTTCTTC. It translates to CASSLERGARANEQFF.

This rearrangement joins TRBV20-1 to TRBJ2-1, with 8 bases lining up with TRBD2. With V trimmed by 3 bases and J by 4 bases, 11 bases remained unmatched. This CDR3 spans 16 amino acids. Germline lookup yields CDR1 DFQATT and CDR2 SNEGSKA (reference sequence). CDR3 nucleotides: TGCAGTGCTAGCGGGAGGGGTAACACTCATTACAATGAGCAGTTCTTC. It yields the protein CSASGRGNTHYNEQFF.

This clonotype was detected a few times. At one end the junction does not follow the germline gene, possibly because of a read error. The chain is built from TRBV7-7 and TRBJ2-2, with D perhaps matching TRBD2 (6 bases). Per germline, CDR1 SSHAT and CDR2 FNYEAQ (reference sequence). This CDR3 region has 13 residues. The CDR3 nucleotides are TGTGCTAGCAGCTCCGGGGGAGCCGGGGAGCTGTTTTTT. Protein sequence: CASSSGGAGELFF.